The entry below gives a single TCR beta chain sequence along with its context. Its specificity is not known. These data come from a study of cytomegalovirus exposure and HLA in healthy donors. Study-level points and caveats: Overall, approximately 150 TCR beta chains were annotated as cytomegalovirus-associated.

The PCR made use of 60 Vbeta and 13 Jbeta primers. Produced via immunoSEQ multiplex PCR; TCRdb's table is partial and in-frame only. The table has 150,000 to 200,000 clones, about 80% seen once. Germline CDR1 KGHSH, CDR2 LQKENI. Trimming took 2 bases from V and 0 from J, leaving 14 bases between them. The CDR3 runs 17 residues. The chain joins TRBV18 to TRBJ1-3; D uncertain. This TCR was sampled from a woman aged 45-65 years in good health and CMV-seronegative. Sequencing was performed on PBMCs. In nucleotides, the CDR3 is TGTGCCAGCTCACCATTTCAGAGAGGAAACTCTGGAAACACCATATATTTT. Translating it yields CASSPFQRGNSGNTIYF.